One sample yielded the 5 T cell receptor beta chains listed below, sequenced in a study of OX40 agonist ivuxolimab in advanced cancers. TCRdb's table, derived via immunoSEQ multiplex PCR, lists solely in-frame clones and lacks some. The sample consists of roughly 28,000 clones, 82% of them appearing once. This sample comprised CD4+ or CD8+ T cells sorted from blood, obtained in a trial of the OX40 agonist ivuxolimab. The origin of the receptors is an adult with an advanced solid tumor such as melanoma, head and neck, liver or kidney cancer.

This chain connects TRBV5-1 to TRBJ2-7, with 7 bases lining up with TRBD2. Germline V lookup: CDR1 SGHRS, CDR2 YFSETQ. V was pared by 6 bases and J by 5 bases, with 8 bases of the junction left unmatched. CDR3 length: 13 amino acids. CDR3 DNA sequence: TGCGCCAGCACCTGGGGGGGAGTGGACGAGCAGTACTTC. Translated: CASTWGGVDEQYF.

This clone was found a few times. The chain uses TRBV23-1 and TRBJ1-3, with no clear D. TRBV23-1 is assigned to the ORF class and has an uncertain function. The CDR3 runs to 14 residues. The V and J ends lost 3 bases and 0 bases respectively, with 6 bases between them. Here the CDR3 DNA reads TGCGCCAGCAGTCAGTTGGACTCTGGAAACACCATATATTTT. Protein: CASSQLDSGNTIYF.

The chain recombines TRBV11-2 with TRBJ2-6; D is ambiguous. This CDR3 has 17 residues. V was clipped by 4 bases and J by 0 bases, with 13 bases between them. CDR1 is SGHAT and CDR2 is FQNNGV in the germline V gene. Here the CDR3 reads CASSSYPETSGANVLTF. The CDR3 bases are TGTGCCAGCAGCTCCTACCCTGAGACCTCTGGGGCCAACGTCCTGACTTTC.

The CDR3: CASSLESGYYEQYF. The DNA of the CDR3 is TGCGCCAGCAGCCTTGAAAGCGGATACTACGAGCAGTACTTC. The gene calls are TRBV5-1 and TRBJ2-7; maybe TRBD2 (5 bases). This CDR3 spans 14 amino acids. The V gene lost 4 bases and the J gene lost 3 bases, with 14 bases spanning the gap. Germline V gene lookup returns CDR1 SGHRS and CDR2 YFSETQ.

V usage is TRBV27 and J usage is TRBJ2-7; D is uncertain. Germline lookup yields CDR1 MNHEY and CDR2 SMNVEV (reference sequence). V was trimmed by 8 bases and J by 1 base, leaving 12 bases between them. The CDR3 loop spans 13 amino acids. This chain's CDR3 is CASSHPLSYEQYF. In nucleotides, the CDR3 is TGTGCCAGCTCCCATCCTCTTTCCTACGAGCAGTACTTC.